The entry that follows covers one T cell receptor (beta chain) sequence. Its antigen is as yet unknown. Primers included in the PCR were 60 Vbeta and 13 Jbeta primers. TCRdb's table, derived via immunoSEQ multiplex PCR, lists solely in-frame clones and lacks some. Its table records around 140,000 clones. These data originate in a study of cytomegalovirus exposure and HLA in healthy donors. Germline assignment: CDR1 KGHSH and CDR2 LQKENI. The junction had 8 bases not matched to a gene; V was cut back by 2 bases and J by 7 bases. The CDR3 is 16 amino acids. Those who donated were healthy bone marrow donors. The study's findings and limits: Per a prior analysis, the majority of TCR beta V segments were productive roughly 90% or roughly 30% of the time. Later on, an analysis tied approximately 17,000 TCR beta sequences to HLA alleles at 0.05 false discovery rate. TCR beta V- and J-gene trimming was later associated with a missense DCLRE1C variant.

The sequencing sample was made of PBMCs. The origin of this receptor is a middle-aged woman in good health and CMV-seronegative. The J gene is TRBJ1-6, the V gene TRBV18; 7 nucleotides match TRBD1. The CDR3 DNA reads as TGTGCCAGCTCACCATTCCGGGGACAGCCGAATTCACCCCTCCACTTT. It specifies CASSPFRGQPNSPLHF.